Included here is one T cell receptor (beta chain) sequence, with context. The data were obtained in a study of blood T cell repertoires in COVID-19. Study details: The origin of the acute and convalescent COVID-19 samples was the United States, Italy and Spain. Sample material is recorded as cDNA or gDNA derived from T cells, B-cell-depleted T cells, or PBMCs.

CDR1 SGDLS and CDR2 YYNGEE come from the germline V gene. This CDR3 spans 14 amino acids. V lost 3 bases and J lost 1, with 10 bases in between. Methods used by the authors: Amplifying reference gene primers gave estimates of nucleated cell counts. Generated by immunoSEQ multiplex PCR, the TCRdb table keeps only in-frame clones and is missing some. Clonal size and the V and J genes are those of that table, whereas D and trimming came from the DNA. Of around 53,000 clones listed, 87% are singletons. V and J are TRBV9 and TRBJ1-1, with D maybe TRBD1 (6 bases). The sequenced sample was peripheral blood. This sequence was found in a woman aged 55-69 years with COVID-19, enrolled during active disease. The CDR3 region has the DNA TGTGCCAGCAGCGCAGGGGTCGGGAACACTGAAGCTTTCTTT. It codes for CASSAGVGNTEAFF. Filled out from reference TRBV9 and TRBJ1-1, the complete variable domain reads DSGVTQTPKHLITATGQRVTLRCSPRSGDLSVYWYQQSLDQGLQFLIQYYNGEERAKGNILERFSAQQFPDLHSELNLSSLELGDSALYFCASSAGVGNTEAFFGQGTRLTVV.